The 29 T cell receptor beta chains presented below share a single source sample, sequenced in a study of cytomegalovirus exposure and HLA in healthy donors. The PCR had 60 Vbeta and 13 Jbeta primers. Some clones are missing from TCRdb's copy, which holds only in-frame ones; the method was immunoSEQ multiplex PCR. The sample shows 120,000 to 150,000 clones, 70% to 85% of them seen only once. Specimen: PBMCs. These receptors all come from a woman aged 40 to 55 in good health and CMV-seronegative.

This rearrangement joins TRBV27 to TRBJ2-1; 9 nucleotides match TRBD2. Looked up from germline, CDR1 is MNHEY and CDR2 is SMNVEV (reference sequence). V was pared by 1 base and J by 10 bases, with 11 bases of the junction left unmatched. There are 16 residues in the CDR3. The CDR3 reads CASSLLAGGRVGEQFF. CDR3 sequence (DNA): TGTGCCAGCAGTTTATTGGCGGGAGGGCGGGTCGGAGAGCAGTTCTTC.

The J gene is TRBJ1-5, the V gene TRBV7-9, with D perhaps matching TRBD1 (5 bases). The CDR3 covers 14 residues. Germline values: CDR1 SEHNR, CDR2 FQNEAQ (reference sequence). V was cut by 5 bases and J by 3 bases, with 11 bases left in between. The CDR3 region is CASSPDSLNQPQHF. DNA for the CDR3: TGTGCCAGCAGCCCCGACAGCCTCAATCAGCCCCAGCATTTT.

The rearrangement uses TRBV4-3 and TRBJ1-1; tentative D call: TRBD1 (6 bases). Trimming removed 0 bases from V and 6 bases from J, with 11 bases in between. The V gene's germline CDR1 is LGHNA and CDR2 YSLEER. CDR3 size: 14 residues. CDR3 protein: CASSQEEGGAEAFF. The CDR3 coding sequence is TGCGCCAGCAGCCAAGAGGAAGGGGGGGCTGAAGCTTTCTTT.

This clone occurred once. The chain carries TRBV7-8 and TRBJ2-2; the match to TRBD1 covers 8 bases. V gave up 11 bases and J gave up 7 bases; unmatched junction bases: 9. Germline V gene sequence: CDR1 SGHVS, CDR2 FQNEAQ. The CDR3 has 13 amino acids. As DNA, the CDR3 is TGTGCCGCAGGGGGCTTGTTTGGCGGGGAGCTGTTTTTT. Protein product: CAAGGLFGGELFF.

This chain joins TRBV18 and TRBJ2-7; D may be TRBD2 (6 bases). Between the trimmed V and J ends, which lost 2 bases and 6 bases, there was a span of 14 bases. The germline V gene has CDR1 KGHSH and CDR2 LQKENI. The CDR3 has 14 residues. CDR3 sequence: CASSPGGLRGEQYF. The CDR3, as DNA: TGTGCCAGCTCACCAGGAGGACTACGAGGCGAGCAGTACTTC. The full variable domain, its missing parts supplied by reference TRBV18 and TRBJ2-7, is NAGVMQNPRHLVRRRGQEARLRCSPMKGHSHVYWYRQLPEEGLKFMVYLQKENIIDESGMPKERFSAEFPKEGPSILRIQQVVRGDSAAYFCASSPGGLRGEQYFGPGTRLTVT.

CDR3: CASSPPGGLALNEQFF. CDR3 nucleotides: TGTGCCAGCTCACCACCCGGGGGACTAGCGCTCAATGAGCAGTTCTTC. The chain has TRBV18 and TRBJ2-1; 10 bases are shared with TRBD2. The CDR3 spans 16 residues. The V gene end was trimmed by 0 bases and the J gene end by 6 bases; junction bases not matched to a gene: 5. Germline V gene sequence: CDR1 KGHSH, CDR2 LQKENI.

Only a few counts were recorded for this clone. This chain connects TRBV9 to TRBJ2-1; 9 bases match TRBD1. Losses at the gene ends were 1 base for V and 12 bases for J; bases not matched to a gene: 5. In germline, CDR1 is SGDLS, CDR2 YYNGEE. This CDR3 comprises 13 residues. The chain's CDR3 is CASSVTGQGTQFF. The CDR3 coding sequence is TGTGCCAGCAGCGTAACTGGACAGGGGACGCAGTTCTTC. The complete variable domain, with remaining parts taken from reference TRBV9 and TRBJ2-1, reads DSGVTQTPKHLITATGQRVTLRCSPRSGDLSVYWYQQSLDQGLQFLIQYYNGEERAKGNILERFSAQQFPDLHSELNLSSLELGDSALYFCASSVTGQGTQFFGPGTRLTVL.

This chain uses TRBV15 with TRBJ2-5; TRBD1 might be the D (6 bases). Germline V gives CDR1 LNHNV, CDR2 YYDKDF (reference sequence). The length of the CDR3 is 14 residues. The V gene lost 3 bases and the J gene lost 5 bases, with 13 bases spanning the gap. The CDR3 protein is CATSRLGGGETQYF. The CDR3 DNA sequence: TGTGCCACCAGCAGGCTAGGGGGTGGGGAGACCCAGTACTTC.

A remark on this clone: At one of its ends the junction is not consistent with the germline gene, which may arise from a read error. The chain links TRBV20-1 to TRBJ2-1; D unresolved. CDR1 and CDR2 from the germline V gene are DFQATT and SNEGSKA (reference sequence). This CDR3 region has 11 residues. CDR3 in amino acids: CSAREGLLNLF. CDR3 DNA sequence: TGCAGTGCTAGAGAGGGCCTACTCAACCTCTTC.

The rearrangement links TRBV7-2 to TRBJ2-1; 11 bases are a match to TRBD2. Looked up from germline, CDR1 is SGHTA and CDR2 is FQGNSA. J was trimmed by 8 bases and V by 5 bases; bases with no gene match: 11. This CDR3 is built from 16 residues. This CDR3 is CASSRVRLAGGHEQFF. The CDR3, as DNA: TGTGCCAGCAGCCGGGTTCGGCTAGCGGGAGGCCATGAGCAGTTCTTC.

V usage is TRBV28 and J usage is TRBJ1-2; D gene ambiguous. CDR1 is MDHEN, CDR2 SYDVKM, per germline. The CDR3 loop spans 12 amino acids. V lost 5 bases to trimming and J lost 4 bases, with 8 bases between them. The CDR3, as DNA: TGTGCCAGCAGTCCCCGGGTCTATGGCTACACCTTC. Protein sequence: CASSPRVYGYTF.

This chain joins TRBV7-3 and TRBJ2-1; D possibly corresponds to TRBD1 (5 bases). The CDR3 spans 13 residues. Trimming pared 5 bases from V and 4 bases from J, leaving 9 bases between. CDR1 is SGHTA and CDR2 is FQGTGA in the germline V gene. This CDR3 reads CASSKGQYNEQFF. The CDR3 bases are TGTGCCAGCAGCAAAGGACAATACAATGAGCAGTTCTTC.

The chain carries TRBV5-6 and TRBJ2-7; no firm D call. Per the germline V gene, CDR1 is SGHDT and CDR2 is YYEEEE. V was shortened by 0 bases and J by 3 bases, with 10 bases between the two germline ends. The CDR3 is 14 residues long. Here the CDR3 DNA reads TGTGCCAGCAGCTTGGGACTGGCAGTCTACGAGCAGTACTTC. It translates to CASSLGLAVYEQYF. Full variable domain (outside the CDR3, taken from reference TRBV5-6 and TRBJ2-7): DAGVTQSPTHLIKTRGQQVTLRCSPKSGHDTVSWYQQALGQGPQFIFQYYEEEERQRGNFPDRFSGHQFPNYSSELNVNALLLGDSALYLCASSLGLAVYEQYFGPGTRLTVT.

CDR3 residues: CASSHMWQGAAGTGELFF. The DNA for the CDR3 is TGTGCCAGCAGCCACATGTGGCAGGGGGCCGCGGGCACCGGGGAGCTGTTTTTT. The V gene is TRBV4-2, the J gene TRBJ2-2, with 8 bases identical to TRBD1. J gave up 4 bases and V 3 bases, and 13 bases lay outside the gene matches. This CDR3 contains 18 residues. From germline, CDR1 is LGHNA and CDR2 YNFKEQ.

This chain links TRBV11-2 with TRBJ1-5, with D possibly TRBD1 on 5 matching bases. In germline, CDR1 is SGHAT, CDR2 FQNNGV. This CDR3 has 14 residues. Between the trimmed V and J ends, which lost 5 bases and 4 bases, there was a span of 12 bases. CDR3: CASSADRTNQPQHF. CDR3 nucleotides: TGTGCCAGCAGCGCAGACAGAACGAATCAGCCCCAGCATTTT.

The V call is TRBV4-2, the J call TRBJ1-1; 10 nucleotides align to TRBD1. CDR1 is LGHNA and CDR2 is YNFKEQ in the germline V gene. This CDR3 spans 14 amino acids. Trimming removed 5 bases from V and 3 bases from J; junction bases left unmatched: 3. The CDR3 loop is CASSSGTGDTEAFF. CDR3 nucleotides: TGTGCCAGCAGCTCAGGGACAGGGGACACTGAAGCTTTCTTT.

This chain connects TRBV9 to TRBJ2-7; 9 nucleotides line up with TRBD2. Germline CDR1 is SGDLS and CDR2 is YYNGEE. There are 17 residues in the CDR3. V shed 0 bases and J 3 bases; nucleotides not matched to a gene: 10. This CDR3 is CASSVAVGASGNYEQYF. CDR3 bases: TGTGCCAGCAGCGTAGCTGTGGGGGCTAGCGGGAACTACGAGCAGTACTTC.

The V call is TRBV30, the J call TRBJ1-2; 10 bases fit TRBD1. The ends lost 1 base at V and 4 bases at J; junction bases unmatched: 3. Germline CDR1 and CDR2: GTSNPN and SVGIG (reference sequence). There are 14 residues in the CDR3. This CDR3 reads CAWSAGQGGYGYTF. The CDR3 DNA reads TGTGCCTGGAGTGCCGGACAGGGGGGCTATGGCTACACCTTC.

CDR3 protein: CASSLSGGTGELFF. In nucleotides, the CDR3 is TGTGCCAGCAGTCTGAGTGGCGGGACCGGGGAGCTGTTTTTT. The V gene is TRBV6-4, the J gene TRBJ2-2; D may be TRBD2 (5 bases). Trimming removed 5 bases from V and 5 bases from J, with 12 bases in between. The CDR3 contains 14 residues. Germline values: CDR1 MRHNA, CDR2 SNTAGT.

The CDR3 nucleotides read TGTGCCAGCAGCCTCGGACAAGGCGGCTACACCTTC. Encoded protein: CASSLGQGGYTF. The gene calls are TRBV13 and TRBJ1-2; weak D call: TRBD1 (5 bases). This CDR3 has 12 amino acids. V was clipped by 5 bases and J by 8 bases, with 12 bases between them. Germline lookup yields CDR1 PRHDT and CDR2 FYEKMQ (reference sequence).

The chain couples TRBV9 to TRBJ2-3, with a weak D call TRBD2 (5 bases). CDR1 SGDLS and CDR2 YYNGEE come from the germline V gene. This CDR3 contains 16 residues. Trimming removed 4 bases at V and 0 bases at J, with 15 bases between. The CDR3 spells CASSPRPSLSTDTQYF. DNA of the CDR3: TGTGCCAGCAGCCCCCGTCCTAGCCTAAGCACAGATACGCAGTATTTT.

The chain recombines TRBV6-6 with TRBJ1-1; 8 positions agree with TRBD1. Trimming cost V 0 bases and J 5 bases; bases outside gene matches: 5. The CDR3 is 15 amino acids. Germline CDR1 and CDR2: MNHNY and SVGAGI (reference sequence). The CDR3 is CASSYSGQAGTEAFF. The CDR3 nucleotides read TGTGCCAGCAGTTACTCGGGACAGGCGGGAACTGAAGCTTTCTTT.

The chain couples TRBV20-1 to TRBJ2-7; 9 bases align to TRBD1. The germline V gene has CDR1 DFQATT and CDR2 SNEGSKA (reference sequence). V trimming: 8 bases; J trimming: 6 bases; junction bases outside the gene matches: 5. The CDR3 covers 11 residues. As DNA, the CDR3 is TGCAGTCCGGGACAGGGTTCCGAGCAGTACTTC. Its translation: CSPGQGSEQYF.

The chain is built from TRBV2 and TRBJ2-7; 8 bases match TRBD2. Germline loops: CDR1 SNHLY, CDR2 FYNNEI. This CDR3 is 12 amino acids long. V was pared by 4 bases and J by 4 bases, with 0 bases of the junction left unmatched. The DNA of the CDR3 is TGTGCCAGCAGTGGACTAGCGTACGAGCAGTACTTC. Protein: CASSGLAYEQYF.

The genes are TRBV7-9 and TRBJ2-7; D is possibly TRBD2 (6 bases). This CDR3 region has 15 residues. CDR1 is SEHNR, CDR2 FQNEAQ, per germline (reference sequence). V lost 5 bases to trimming and J lost 2 bases, with 16 bases between them. The CDR3 loop reads CASSPRPAGAYEQYF. CDR3 sequence (DNA): TGTGCCAGCAGCCCCAGGCCAGCGGGCGCCTACGAGCAGTACTTC.

The J gene is TRBJ2-2, the V gene TRBV18; TRBD1 matches 9 bases. Trimming cost V 3 bases and J 5 bases; bases outside gene matches: 7. Germline lookup yields CDR1 KGHSH and CDR2 LQKENI. CDR3 size: 16 residues. CDR3 loop: CASSPYDRGRTGELFF. The CDR3 DNA reads as TGTGCCAGCTCACCGTATGACAGGGGGAGAACCGGGGAGCTGTTTTTT.

CDR3 sequence reads: CASSRSSGTSGTGELFF. CDR3 DNA sequence: TGTGCCAGTAGCAGAAGCTCCGGGACTAGTGGGACCGGGGAGCTGTTTTTT. The chain links TRBV19 to TRBJ2-2; 8 bases are a match to TRBD2. V shed 6 bases and J 5 bases; nucleotides not matched to a gene: 14. Looked up from germline, CDR1 is LNHDA and CDR2 is SQIVND (reference sequence). The CDR3 is 17 residues long. The whole variable domain, filled in from reference TRBV19 and TRBJ2-2, reads DGGITQSPKYLFRKEGQNVTLSCEQNLNHDAMYWYRQDPGQGLRLIYYSQIVNDFQKGDIAEGYSVSREKKESFPLTVTSAQKNPTAFYLCASSRSSGTSGTGELFFGEGSRLTVL.

Concerning this clone itself: The junction shows a germline mismatch at one end, possibly a read error. Within the sample, other DNA sequences also encode this same CDR3. CDR3 amino acids: CASSPWGAEAFF. CDR3 coding DNA: TGTGCCAGCAGCCCATGGGGCGCTGAAGCTTTTTTT. The chain has TRBV5-6 and TRBJ1-1; a weak D match, TRBD1 (5 bases). The CDR3 spans 12 residues. Germline values: CDR1 SGHDT, CDR2 YYEEEE.

The J gene is TRBJ2-5, the V gene TRBV2; tentative D call: TRBD2 (6 bases). Germline loops: CDR1 SNHLY, CDR2 FYNNEI. The V gene lost 8 bases and the J gene lost 1 base, with 11 bases spanning the gap. This CDR3 is built from 13 residues. In nucleotides, the CDR3 is TGTGCCAGCTCGGGAGAATTCCAAGAGACCCAGTACTTC. The encoded protein is CASSGEFQETQYF.